The 16 T cell receptor beta chains presented below share a single source sample, sequenced in a study of ipilimumab plus nivolumab after autologous stem cell transplantation. This table comes from immunoSEQ multiplex PCR, and its TCRdb copy is limited to in-frame clones, with some not included. The repertoire includes fewer than 20,000 clones, 71% of them detected once, and around 20% sits in the top ten. The material sequenced was PBMCs, taken in a trial of ipilimumab plus nivolumab as post-transplant consolidation. These receptor sequences come from a male donor with diffuse large B-cell lymphoma.

This clone was found once. CDR3 DNA: TGCGCCAGCAGCCACGGACAGGGACCCTTCATTGGTACGCAGTATTTT. Its translation is CASSHGQGPFIGTQYF. The chain joins TRBV4-1 to TRBJ2-3; 8 bases align to TRBD1. Germline-derived CDR1 and CDR2 are MGHRA and YSYEKL. V shed 3 bases, J shed 8 bases, and the junction held 13 bases outside the gene matches. This CDR3 is built from 16 residues.

The rearrangement links TRBV5-1 to TRBJ2-1, with D perhaps assigned TRBD1 or TRBD2 (5 bases each). V dropped 3 bases and J dropped 8 bases, with 15 bases sitting between them. CDR1 and CDR2 from the germline V gene are SGHRS and YFSETQ. The CDR3 runs 14 residues. DNA of the CDR3: TGCGCCAGCAGCTGGGGGACCGGGCCCGATGAGCAGTTCTTC. Protein: CASSWGTGPDEQFF.

The chain uses TRBV9 and TRBJ2-1; 8 nucleotides line up with TRBD2. V lost 0 bases and J lost 1; bases outside the gene matches: 0. Germline-derived CDR1 and CDR2 are SGDLS and YYNGEE. This CDR3 contains 15 residues. The CDR3 DNA sequence: TGTGCCAGCAGCGTAGCGGGGGGGTCCTACAATGAGCAGTTCTTC. It is translated as CASSVAGGSYNEQFF.

The V call is TRBV10-1, the J call TRBJ1-1; D is possibly TRBD1 (5 bases). The V gene lost 8 bases and the J gene lost 3 bases, with 19 bases spanning the gap. Germline V gives CDR1 WNHNN, CDR2 SYGVQD (reference sequence). The CDR3 runs to 15 residues. The CDR3 bases are TGCGCCAGCTCGAAAGGGGCCCCACCGGACACTGAAGCTTTCTTT. It encodes CASSKGAPPDTEAFF.

The chain has TRBV7-3 and TRBJ2-1, with unresolved D. V lost 1 base, J lost 9 bases, and 7 bases lay in between. From germline, CDR1 is SGHTA and CDR2 FQGTGA. The CDR3 covers 12 residues. The CDR3 DNA is TGTGCCAGCAGCTTAATGGAAGGTGAGCAGTTCTTC. It yields the protein CASSLMEGEQFF.

J is TRBJ2-1 and V is TRBV4-1; TRBD1 aligns across 9 bases. The V gene end was trimmed by 2 bases and the J gene end by 6 bases; junction bases not matched to a gene: 11. Germline-derived CDR1 and CDR2 are MGHRA and YSYEKL. The length of the CDR3 is 17 residues. This CDR3 reads CASSQQSIRQGGNEQFF. The CDR3 DNA is TGCGCCAGCAGCCAACAAAGTATACGACAGGGGGGCAATGAGCAGTTCTTC.

This chain connects TRBV29-1 to TRBJ2-7; TRBD2 is a possible D gene (6 bases). V was shortened by 4 bases and J by 0 bases, with 19 bases between the two germline ends. The germline gives CDR1 SQVTM, CDR2 ANQGSEA. The CDR3 has 16 amino acids. The CDR3 region is CSVGGPRDSYSYEQYF. Here the CDR3 DNA reads TGCAGCGTTGGAGGGCCCCGGGACTCTTACTCCTACGAGCAGTACTTC.

The chain links TRBV19 to TRBJ2-5, with D possibly matching TRBD1 (6 bases). V lost 6 bases, J lost 5 bases, and 10 bases lay in between. CDR1 LNHDA and CDR2 SQIVND come from the germline V gene (reference sequence). There are 12 residues in the CDR3. CDR3 in DNA: TGTGCCAGTAGGCACAGGGACGAGACCCAGTACTTC. It codes for CASRHRDETQYF.

The chain is built from TRBV6-5 and TRBJ1-1; a possible D gene is TRBD1 (5 bases). This CDR3 spans 14 amino acids. Trimming stripped 7 bases from V and 4 bases from J, with 16 bases between. The germline gives CDR1 MNHEY, CDR2 SVGAGI. This CDR3 is CASTEGFVGTEAFF. The CDR3 DNA reads TGTGCCAGCACCGAGGGGTTTGTGGGCACTGAAGCTTTCTTT.

This chain joins TRBV7-9 and TRBJ2-7, with D tentatively TRBD1 (6 bases). The V gene lost 5 bases and the J gene lost 7 bases, with 24 bases spanning the gap. The CDR3 is 16 residues long. Germline assignment: CDR1 SEHNR and CDR2 FQNEAQ (reference sequence). The CDR3 nucleotides are TGTGCCAGCAGCCCCCCCGGGGCAGGGGCGTTAGGGGAGCAGTACTTC. This encodes CASSPPGAGALGEQYF.

J is TRBJ2-4 and V is TRBV2, with TRBD1 as a possible D gene (5 bases). V was trimmed by 6 bases and J by 8 bases, leaving 11 bases between them. CDR1 and CDR2 from the germline V gene are SNHLY and FYNNEI. This CDR3 region has 12 residues. The DNA of the CDR3 is TGTGCCAGCAGCCGGACACTTGACATTCAGTACTTC. Translation gives CASSRTLDIQYF.

The CDR3 protein is CASSIAAGGTEAFF. The CDR3 region has the DNA TGTGCCAGTAGTATAGCCGCAGGGGGCACTGAAGCTTTCTTT. The rearrangement uses TRBV19 and TRBJ1-1; TRBD1 agrees at 7 bases. Losses at the gene ends were 1 base for V and 4 bases for J; bases not matched to a gene: 3. The CDR3 loop spans 14 amino acids. The germline V gene encodes CDR1 LNHDA and CDR2 SQIVND (reference sequence).

This clone turned up a few times. This chain's CDR3 is CASSGSQGKAFF. Here the CDR3 DNA reads TGTGCCAGCAGCGGCTCCCAGGGGAAAGCTTTCTTT. This chain links TRBV9 with TRBJ1-1, with a possible D match to TRBD1 (6 bases). CDR3 length: 12 residues. V was clipped by 3 bases and J by 9 bases, with 12 bases between them. Germline loops: CDR1 SGDLS, CDR2 YYNGEE.

This chain joins TRBV2 and TRBJ2-2, with 8 nucleotides matching TRBD1. This CDR3 contains 15 residues. Germline CDR1 is SNHLY and CDR2 is FYNNEI. V shed 5 bases and J 5 bases; nucleotides not matched to a gene: 7. CDR3 sequence (DNA): TGTGCCAGCAGTAAGGCAGGGGGCAGGACCGGGGAGCTGTTTTTT. Protein sequence: CASSKAGGRTGELFF.

The chain recombines TRBV19 with TRBJ1-4; 10 nucleotides align to TRBD1. The CDR3 length is 14 residues. Germline CDR1 reads LNHDA; CDR2 reads SQIVND (reference sequence). V lost 5 bases to trimming and J lost 6 bases; unmatched junction nucleotides: 3. CDR3 DNA sequence: TGTGCCAGTAGTGTGGGACAGGGGTATGAAAAACTGTTTTTT. This translates into CASSVGQGYEKLFF. Using reference TRBV19 and TRBJ1-4 for the parts outside the CDR3, the full variable domain is DGGITQSPKYLFRKEGQNVTLSCEQNLNHDAMYWYRQDPGQGLRLIYYSQIVNDFQKGDIAEGYSVSREKKESFPLTVTSAQKNPTAFYLCASSVGQGYEKLFFGSGTQLSVL.

The chain carries TRBV7-2 and TRBJ1-1; TRBD1 agrees at 9 bases. V was clipped by 1 base and J by 3 bases; unmatched bases: 6. CDR3 size: 16 residues. Germline V gene sequence: CDR1 SGHTA, CDR2 FQGNSA. The CDR3 DNA reads TGTGCCAGCAGCTTAGTCGGGACAGGGCTCTACACTGAAGCTTTCTTT. Encoded protein: CASSLVGTGLYTEAFF.